These 28 T cell receptor beta chains were all obtained from the same sample, sequenced in a study of blood T cell repertoires in COVID-19. Some clones are missing from TCRdb's copy, which holds only in-frame ones; the method was immunoSEQ multiplex PCR. The sample has about 330,000 clones; more than 70% are singletons. Sequenced: peripheral blood. Source of these receptors: a woman between 45 and 65 years old with acute or convalescent COVID-19.

The rearrangement uses TRBV2 and TRBJ2-2; D may be TRBD1 (6 bases). Germline V gene lookup returns CDR1 SNHLY and CDR2 FYNNEI. CDR3 length: 13 residues. V was trimmed by 6 bases and J by 7 bases, leaving 12 bases between them. The CDR3 DNA sequence: TGTGCCAGCAGACTCCTACAGGGCGGGGAGCTGTTTTTT. This translates into CASRLLQGGELFF.

The chain uses TRBV30 and TRBJ1-1; D is uncertain. Germline lookup yields CDR1 GTSNPN and CDR2 SVGIG (reference sequence). V gave up 3 bases and J gave up 4 bases, with 3 bases separating them. The CDR3 spans 10 residues. The CDR3 is CAWRSTEAFF. The CDR3 DNA reads as TGTGCCTGGAGGAGCACTGAAGCTTTCTTT.

The chain combines TRBV4-1 with TRBJ2-7; 7 nucleotides agree with TRBD1. CDR1 is MGHRA and CDR2 is YSYEKL in the germline V gene. After removal of 4 bases from V and 2 bases from J, the junction contained 8 bases not matched to a gene. The CDR3 runs to 15 residues. CDR3 in amino acids: CASSLYRDSAYEQYF. DNA for the CDR3: TGCGCCAGCAGCCTTTACCGGGACAGTGCCTACGAGCAGTACTTC.

This clone showed up many times. The chain joins TRBV7-9 to TRBJ2-7; D remains unclear. CDR3 length equals 13 residues. Trimming removed 2 bases from V and 6 bases from J, with 11 bases in between. Per the germline V gene, CDR1 is SEHNR and CDR2 is FQNEAQ (reference sequence). The CDR3 nucleotides read TGTGCCAGCAGCTTAACTCTCGTCCCCGAGCAGTACTTC. This translates into CASSLTLVPEQYF.

V is TRBV9 and J is TRBJ2-7; 8 bases are shared with TRBD2. V gave up 4 bases and J gave up 2 bases; unmatched junction bases: 8. CDR1 is SGDLS and CDR2 is YYNGEE in the germline V gene. The CDR3 loop spans 15 amino acids. Here the CDR3 reads CASSPPGLGPYEQYF. The CDR3 coding sequence is TGTGCCAGCAGCCCCCCGGGACTAGGGCCCTACGAGCAGTACTTC.

V usage is TRBV19 and J usage is TRBJ2-7; tentatively, D is TRBD2 (6 bases). CDR1 is LNHDA and CDR2 is SQIVND in the germline V gene (reference sequence). Trimming removed 4 bases from V and 1 base from J, with 14 bases in between. The CDR3 sequence is 15 residues long. In nucleotides, the CDR3 is TGTGCCAGTAGTAAATCAACCGGGACTTCCTACGAGCAGTACTTC. It is translated as CASSKSTGTSYEQYF.

The chain joins TRBV5-1 to TRBJ2-1, with D possibly being TRBD1 (6 bases). The V and J ends lost 0 bases and 7 bases respectively, with 14 bases between them. Germline CDR1 SGHRS, CDR2 YFSETQ. This CDR3 is built from 15 residues. CDR3 bases: TGCGCCAGCAGCTTGGCCTTGGGGACACTTAATGAGCAGTTCTTC. It yields the protein CASSLALGTLNEQFF.

The gene calls are TRBV5-8 and TRBJ1-4, with no clear D. CDR1 and CDR2 (germline): SGHTS, YDEGEE. The CDR3 consists of 16 residues. V was pared by 0 bases and J by 0 bases, with 9 bases between. CDR3 sequence: CASSLVGGATNEKLFF. The CDR3 DNA follows: TGTGCCAGCAGCTTGGTGGGAGGAGCAACTAATGAAAAACTGTTTTTT.

The rearrangement links TRBV3-1 (or the pseudogene TRBV3-2) to TRBJ1-2, with D perhaps TRBD1 (5 bases). The CDR3 is made up of 14 amino acids. Germline loops: CDR1 LGHDT, CDR2 YNNKEL (reference sequence). V dropped 3 bases and J dropped 1 base, with 9 bases sitting between them. The CDR3 nucleotides read TGTGCCAGCAGCCAGGGAGGGGTTAACTATGGCTACACCTTC. Translating it yields CASSQGGVNYGYTF.

The chain links TRBV5-1 to TRBJ1-1, with 8 bases fitting TRBD1. V was pared by 4 bases and J by 1 base, with 6 bases of the junction left unmatched. The germline V gene has CDR1 SGHRS and CDR2 YFSETQ. This CDR3 comprises 15 residues. CDR3 bases: TGCGCCAGCAGCGACTGGACAGGGAAGAACACTGAAGCTTTCTTT. Amino acids: CASSDWTGKNTEAFF.

This chain uses TRBV30 with TRBJ2-1; 8 nucleotides line up with TRBD2. The CDR3 extends over 14 amino acids. Unmatched junction bases numbered 2, after V lost 3 bases and J lost 1 base. Per the germline V gene, CDR1 is GTSNPN and CDR2 is SVGIG (reference sequence). The CDR3, as DNA: TGTGCCTGGAGGGCGGGAGGATCCTACAATGAGCAGTTCTTC. It codes for CAWRAGGSYNEQFF.

The gene calls are TRBV7-3 and TRBJ2-1; tentative D call: TRBD2 (6 bases). The CDR3 covers 15 residues. Germline V gene lookup returns CDR1 SGHTA and CDR2 FQGTGA. V was cut by 2 bases and J by 4 bases, with 12 bases left in between. The CDR3 sequence: CASSLELAEYNEQFF. CDR3 DNA: TGTGCCAGCAGCTTAGAACTAGCAGAGTACAATGAGCAGTTCTTC.

The CDR3 DNA follows: TGTGCCAGCAGTTCTCGGGGGAGCAATCAGCCCCAGCATTTT. Translation gives CASSSRGSNQPQHF. The chain recombines TRBV6-6 with TRBJ1-5; a weak D match, TRBD1 (5 bases). This CDR3 is built from 14 residues. With 4 bases removed from V and 1 base from J, the gap between germline ends came to 8 bases. From germline, CDR1 is MNHNY and CDR2 SVGAGI (reference sequence).

In this sample, this clone turned up a few times. V gene TRBV4-1 combines with J gene TRBJ2-7; possibly TRBD1 for D (7 bases). Germline CDR1 reads MGHRA; CDR2 reads YSYEKL. The CDR3 totals 16 residues. V shed 1 base and J shed 3 bases, with 16 bases lying between them. In DNA form, the CDR3 reads TGCGCCAGCAGCCAAGGAGGGGGCAGCGGGCGCTACGAGCAGTACTTC. Encoded protein: CASSQGGGSGRYEQYF.

The chain uses TRBV27 and TRBJ2-7; TRBD1 aligns across 9 bases. Germline V gene lookup returns CDR1 MNHEY and CDR2 SMNVEV (reference sequence). With 6 bases clipped from V and 2 bases from J, the junction kept 5 bases outside the gene matches. This CDR3 region has 14 residues. CDR3 residues: CASSRRQGAYEQYF. CDR3 coding DNA: TGTGCCAGCAGCCGACGACAGGGGGCCTACGAGCAGTACTTC.

This rearrangement joins TRBV5-4 to TRBJ1-1; D remains unclear. Trimming left V 2 bases short and J 0 bases short, with 11 bases between. Germline V gives CDR1 SGHNT, CDR2 YYREEE (reference sequence). The CDR3 covers 15 residues. The CDR3: CASSLRSVMNTEAFF. As DNA, the CDR3 is TGTGCCAGCAGCTTACGCTCGGTCATGAACACTGAAGCTTTCTTT.

The rearrangement uses TRBV19 and TRBJ2-7; maybe TRBD2 (6 bases). Germline V CDR1 and CDR2: LNHDA, SQIVND (reference sequence). The CDR3 extends over 14 amino acids. Trimming took 5 bases from V and 4 from J, leaving 15 bases between them. CDR3 region: CASSLGRDSYEQYF. CDR3 bases: TGTGCCAGTAGTCTGGGACGGGACTCTTACGAGCAGTACTTC.

The chain employs TRBV19 and TRBJ2-1; D gene uncertain. V lost 3 bases and J lost 2, with 14 bases in between. CDR1 LNHDA and CDR2 SQIVND come from the germline V gene (reference sequence). The CDR3 covers 16 residues. The CDR3 DNA follows: TGTGCCAGTAGTATCTTTCGGTCTGGAGCCTACAATGAGCAGTTCTTC. It specifies CASSIFRSGAYNEQFF.

V usage is TRBV10-3 and J usage is TRBJ1-2; perhaps TRBD1 as D (6 bases). Trimming removed 5 bases from V and 6 bases from J, with 13 bases in between. Germline V lookup: CDR1 ENHRY, CDR2 SYGVKD. The CDR3 covers 13 residues. In nucleotides, the CDR3 is TGTGCCATCAGTATACAGGGTATCGATGGCTACACCTTC. Encoded protein: CAISIQGIDGYTF.

CDR3 sequence: CAWSDGGQGSFIYGYTF. The CDR3 DNA is TGTGCCTGGAGTGATGGCGGACAGGGGAGTTTCATCTATGGCTACACCTTC. This chain links TRBV30 with TRBJ1-2, with 9 bases matching TRBD1. The V gene's germline CDR1 is GTSNPN and CDR2 SVGIG (reference sequence). Losses at the gene ends were 1 base for V and 4 bases for J; bases not matched to a gene: 13. The CDR3 has 17 residues.

The V and J genes are TRBV24-1 and TRBJ2-7; 7 bases match TRBD1. Trimming took 4 bases from V and 1 from J; bases not matched to a gene: 3. Germline V CDR1 and CDR2: KGHDR, SFDVKD. CDR3 size: 14 residues. CDR3 residues: CATSETGFSYEQYF. The CDR3 nucleotides are TGTGCCACCAGTGAGACAGGGTTTTCCTACGAGCAGTACTTC.

The chain carries TRBV28 and TRBJ2-5; TRBD2 might be the D (6 bases). Deletions cut 5 bases from V and 5 bases from J, with 18 bases between. CDR1 is MDHEN, CDR2 SYDVKM, per germline. The CDR3 consists of 15 residues. The chain's CDR3 is CASSGGAIGGETQYF. The CDR3 coding sequence is TGTGCCAGCAGTGGCGGGGCGATAGGCGGGGAGACCCAGTACTTC.

V is TRBV15 and J is TRBJ2-3; D might be TRBD1 (5 bases). Germline CDR1 reads LNHNV; CDR2 reads YYDKDF (reference sequence). V lost 2 bases and J 5 bases, leaving 14 bases between the germline ends. The CDR3 loop spans 15 amino acids. The CDR3 bases are TGTGCCACCAGCAGACTAGGGGTGTCGGTAGATACGCAGTATTTT. Translated: CATSRLGVSVDTQYF.

This chain links TRBV18 with TRBJ1-3, with 7 bases lining up with TRBD1. The ends lost 6 bases at V and 0 bases at J; junction bases unmatched: 8. Germline V CDR1 and CDR2: KGHSH, LQKENI. The CDR3 is 16 residues long. CDR3 residues: CASSMATGSSGNTIYF. As DNA, the CDR3 is TGTGCCAGCTCCATGGCGACAGGGAGCTCTGGAAACACCATATATTTT.

DNA of the CDR3: TGCGCCAGCAGCTTTCCGGCCGTAATGGGCCTCGCGACTGAAGCTTTCTTT. Its protein product is CASSFPAVMGLATEAFF. This rearrangement joins TRBV5-1 to TRBJ1-1; D gene unclear. The CDR3 consists of 17 residues. Trimming took off 2 bases at V and 5 bases at J, with 22 bases between the two ends. Germline CDR1 reads SGHRS; CDR2 reads YFSETQ.

CDR3 region: CASSINRDTEAFF. In nucleotides, the CDR3 is TGTGCCAGTAGTATCAACAGGGACACTGAAGCTTTCTTT. The chain joins TRBV19 to TRBJ1-1; a possible D gene is TRBD1 (6 bases). CDR1 and CDR2 from the germline V gene are LNHDA and SQIVND (reference sequence). V was shortened by 3 bases and J by 3 bases, with 8 bases between the two germline ends. CDR3 length: 13 residues.

This rearrangement joins TRBV5-4 to TRBJ2-7, with D maybe TRBD2 (6 bases). The CDR3 contains 15 residues. V lost 6 bases and J 1 base, leaving 17 bases between the germline ends. The germline V gene has CDR1 SGHNT and CDR2 YYREEE (reference sequence). The CDR3 protein is CASNHRGGVSYEQYF. The CDR3 DNA sequence: TGTGCCAGCAACCACCGGGGAGGCGTTTCCTACGAGCAGTACTTC.

This chain joins TRBV7-2 and TRBJ2-2; D not certain. The CDR3 length is 13 residues. Germline values: CDR1 SGHTA, CDR2 FQGNSA. V lost 5 bases, J lost 5 bases, and 9 bases lay in between. The CDR3 DNA sequence: TGTGCCAGCAGCGCGGAGAGGACCGGGGAGCTGTTTTTT. Residues: CASSAERTGELFF.